The present T cell receptor (beta chain) was sequenced within a study of T-cell reconstitution after alpha-beta-depleted transplantation in children (dated by TCRdb to the mid-2010s). For the study in its entirety: T-cell immune reconstitution after TCRalphabeta/CD19-depleted allogeneic hematopoietic cell transplantation in children was quantitatively tracked in the study by means of TCR repertoire profiling.

The library was prepared using PCR. The sequencer was an Illumina HiSeq 2500. Molecular barcoding was employed in the preparation of TCR libraries, with unique molecular identifiers being used to normalize TCRbeta repertoire quantification. Starting from the raw public reads, TCRdb applied fastp trimming at Q25, assembled clones with MiXCR and retained in-frame beta chains. CDR3 protein sequences are deduplicated, and each keeps its most common genes and DNA. Present in this sample are about 360,000 distinct CDR3 sequences, about an eighth of which were seen just once. The ten top clones hold 4% to 5.5% of the sample. CDR1 and CDR2 (LNHDA, SQIVND) derive from the germline V gene (reference sequence). The CDR3 starts with the cysteine, ends with the phenylalanine, and has 13 residues. Just the 39-base CDR3 DNA is kept, in frame starting at base 1. Trimming costs V 8 bases and J 5 bases, and their ends lie 15 bases apart.

In this sample, this clonotype turned up a few times. Its antigen is currently not known. One base away there is no much larger clone; base qualities are not given. This chain joins TRBV19 to TRBJ2-5; the D gene may be TRBD1 or TRBD2, since each aligns over 5 bases. Here the sequenced sample was PBMCs, taken from the stem cell graft. The receptor was isolated from a human donor who donated a stem cell graft to a child with Fanconi anemia. The CDR3 amino acid sequence is: CASRTGTQETQYF. The nucleotide sequence is TGTGCCAGTCGCACCGGGACGCAGGAGACCCAGTACTTC. Reference TRBV19 and TRBJ2-5 proteins supply the regions before and after the CDR3; the full variable domain is: DGGITQSPKYLFRKEGQNVTLSCEQNLNHDAMYWYRQDPGQGLRLIYYSQIVNDFQKGDIAEGYSVSREKKESFPLTVTSAQKNPTAFYLCASRTGTQETQYFGPGTRLLVL.